This note documents a single T cell receptor gamma chain sequence. A read error is possible here, since a much larger clone lies one base away. This entry is derived from a study of gamma-delta T cells after stem cell transplantation. TCRdb reanalysed the RT-PCR reads via CATT. The repertoire consists of 150 to 200 gamma-chain clones, with 30% to 40% occurring once and the leading ten covering 65% to 85%. Input material: gamma-delta T cells. This clonotype originated in a human donor. It is not recorded whose cells these are; they may come from a transplant donor.

CDR3 nucleotides: TGTGCCTTGGGGGAGACTTATTATAAGAAACTCTTT. Residues: CALGETYYKKLF. V is TRGV9 and J is TRGJ1 or TRGJ2. The J gene, not given by TCRdb, was assigned here from a germline match of the nucleotide sequence. There are 12 residues in the CDR3. Germline lookup yields CDR1 GITISATS and CDR2 ISYDGTV (reference sequence).